These 23 T cell receptor beta chains were all obtained from the same sample, sequenced in a study of blood T cell repertoires in COVID-19. The assay was immunoSEQ multiplex PCR, and TCRdb's table has in-frame clones only and misses some. The sample records about 330,000 clones, roughly 86% being singletons. Specimen: PBMCs or T cells enriched from blood (not recorded which). Receptors originate from a woman under 40 who had recovered from COVID-19.

There are a few counts of this clone. V usage is TRBV2 and J usage is TRBJ2-1; D not resolved. Germline V lookup: CDR1 SNHLY, CDR2 FYNNEI. The CDR3 consists of 15 residues. Trimming cost V 0 bases and J 4 bases, with 10 bases left between them. The CDR3 nucleotides read TGTGCCAGCAGTGAAGCATCGCCAGGATACAATGAGCAGTTCTTC. This codes for CASSEASPGYNEQFF.

The chain is built from TRBV10-3 and TRBJ1-5; 7 positions agree with TRBD1. The CDR3 consists of 15 residues. Germline CDR1 reads ENHRY; CDR2 reads SYGVKD. V gave up 3 bases and J gave up 3 bases; unmatched junction bases: 5. CDR3 amino acids: CAISDRDSLNQPQHF. CDR3 nucleotide sequence: TGTGCCATCAGTGATCGGGACAGCCTCAATCAGCCCCAGCATTTT.

This clone occurred a few times. J is TRBJ1-5 and V is TRBV5-1; D remains ambiguous. The CDR3 is 14 amino acids. Germline CDR1 and CDR2: SGHRS and YFSETQ. The ends were cut back, 0 bases at V and 5 bases at J, with 9 bases in the middle. The CDR3 DNA reads TGCGCCAGCAGCTTGGGAGGAGACCATCAGCCCCAGCATTTT. Its protein product is CASSLGGDHQPQHF.

The rearrangement joins TRBV19 to TRBJ1-3; TRBD1 matches at 7 bases. Trimming removed 5 bases from V and 4 bases from J; junction bases left unmatched: 8. This CDR3 has 15 residues. The germline V gene has CDR1 LNHDA and CDR2 SQIVND (reference sequence). DNA of the CDR3: TGTGCCAGTAGTGCGTCCTGGGACAGCGGAAACACCATATATTTT. It yields the protein CASSASWDSGNTIYF.

In its sample, this clone was seen a few times. The chain is built from TRBV5-4 and TRBJ1-6; 7 positions match TRBD1. CDR3 length: 14 amino acids. Trimming cost V 5 bases and J 10 bases; bases outside gene matches: 9. Germline-derived CDR1 and CDR2 are SGHNT and YYREEE (reference sequence). In DNA form, the CDR3 reads TGTGCCAGCAGAGTCGAGACAGGGTCCTCACCCCTCCACTTT. Amino acids: CASRVETGSSPLHF.

The V gene is TRBV5-1, the J gene TRBJ2-3; no definite D call. Trimming took 2 bases from V and 6 from J, leaving 7 bases between them. The CDR3 consists of 12 residues. Germline V CDR1 and CDR2: SGHRS, YFSETQ. The chain's CDR3 is CASSFSRDTQYF. The CDR3 DNA sequence: TGCGCCAGCAGCTTCTCGAGGGATACGCAGTATTTT.

This chain joins TRBV7-6 and TRBJ1-4; TRBD1 might be the D (6 bases). This CDR3 spans 15 amino acids. Trimming pared 4 bases from V and 0 bases from J, leaving 9 bases between. Germline V lookup: CDR1 SGHVS, CDR2 FNYEAQ. The DNA for the CDR3 is TGTGCCAGCAGCTCCGGGACAACAACTAATGAAAAACTGTTTTTT. Its translation: CASSSGTTTNEKLFF.

This rearrangement joins TRBV6-5 to TRBJ2-3; D is possibly TRBD1 (6 bases). The V gene's germline CDR1 is MNHEY and CDR2 SVGAGI. The CDR3 is made up of 15 amino acids. Trimming left V 7 bases short and J 2 bases short, with 16 bases between. CDR3 residues: CASTQGQGITDTQYF. The CDR3 DNA reads TGTGCCAGCACCCAAGGTCAGGGGATCACAGATACGCAGTATTTT.

This sequence joins TRBV4-1 and TRBJ1-2; D not resolved. Germline V lookup: CDR1 MGHRA, CDR2 YSYEKL. This CDR3 has 13 residues. Between the trimmed V and J ends, which lost 3 bases and 4 bases, there was a span of 9 bases. The CDR3 is CASSQRASYGYTF. The CDR3 DNA follows: TGCGCCAGCAGCCAGAGGGCTTCCTATGGCTACACCTTC.

CDR3 loop: CASSVLGGTIYF. The CDR3 nucleotides are TGTGCCAGCAGCGTACTAGGTGGGACCATATATTTT. V and J are TRBV9 and TRBJ1-3; D uncertain. The V end lost 1 base, the J end lost 10 bases, and 9 bases lay between the germline ends. This CDR3 has 12 residues. Germline V gene sequence: CDR1 SGDLS, CDR2 YYNGEE.

The rearrangement uses TRBV5-1 and TRBJ1-1, with no clear D. Trimming took off 4 bases at V and 0 bases at J, with 10 bases between the two ends. CDR1 is SGHRS and CDR2 is YFSETQ in the germline V gene. This CDR3 region has 14 residues. CDR3 nucleotide sequence: TGCGCCAGCAGCCATGGGCCCATGAACACTGAAGCTTTCTTT. This sequence encodes CASSHGPMNTEAFF.

This rearrangement joins TRBV5-8 to TRBJ2-7, with a weak D call TRBD2 (5 bases). V lost 3 bases and J 0 bases, leaving 7 bases between the germline ends. The CDR3 covers 13 residues. Germline CDR1 and CDR2: SGHTS and YDEGEE. Written as DNA, the CDR3 is TGTGCCAGCAGCTACGCGGGCTCCTACGAGCAGTACTTC. This codes for CASSYAGSYEQYF.

The gene calls are TRBV6-5 and TRBJ2-7; 9 bases line up with TRBD1. Trimming removed 6 bases from V and 3 bases from J; junction bases left unmatched: 9. There are 15 residues in the CDR3. Germline lookup yields CDR1 MNHEY and CDR2 SVGAGI. The CDR3 DNA follows: TGTGCCAGCAGAACGGGGACAGGGAGAAACTACGAGCAGTACTTC. Translated, it gives CASRTGTGRNYEQYF.

For this clone: This specimen includes other DNA sequences encoding the same CDR3. The chain uses TRBV6-5 and TRBJ2-7; D is perhaps TRBD1 (6 bases). V was trimmed by 0 bases and J by 2 bases, leaving 8 bases between them. CDR3 length: 14 residues. Per germline, CDR1 MNHEY and CDR2 SVGAGI. The CDR3 DNA reads TGTGCCAGCAGTTACTCGACAGGTACCTACGAGCAGTACTTC. Translating gives CASSYSTGTYEQYF.

The rearrangement uses TRBV5-1 and TRBJ1-1; 11 bases align to TRBD1. After removal of 3 bases from V and 3 bases from J, the junction contained 10 bases not matched to a gene. This CDR3 has 17 amino acids. In germline, CDR1 is SGHRS, CDR2 YFSETQ. CDR3 bases: TGCGCCAGCAGCTGGAGGGGCCCGGGACAGGGGGACACTGAAGCTTTCTTT. Residues: CASSWRGPGQGDTEAFF. The variable domain in full, with the rest retrieved from reference TRBV5-1 and TRBJ1-1, is KAGVTQTPRYLIKTRGQQVTLSCSPISGHRSVSWYQQTPGQGLQFLFEYFSETQRNKGNFPGRFSGRQFSNSRSEMNVSTLELGDSALYLCASSWRGPGQGDTEAFFGQGTRLTVV.

The chain has TRBV6-1 and TRBJ1-1; the D is unclear. Germline assignment: CDR1 MNHNS and CDR2 SASEGT. Trimming removed 11 bases from V and 4 bases from J, with 14 bases in between. This CDR3 spans 12 amino acids. The CDR3 nucleotides are TGTGCCTGCCGGCCTGGGCTCACTGAAGCTTTCTTT. Protein: CACRPGLTEAFF.

The J gene is TRBJ1-3, the V gene TRBV28; tentative D call: TRBD1 (6 bases). With 5 bases removed from V and 8 bases from J, the gap between germline ends came to 16 bases. Germline CDR1 is MDHEN and CDR2 is SYDVKM. The CDR3 totals 14 residues. The CDR3, as DNA: TGTGCCAGCAGTCTGATCACAGGGATCCACACCATATATTTT. Residues: CASSLITGIHTIYF.

This clone was counted once. The V and J genes are TRBV4-1 and TRBJ1-5; possibly TRBD1 for D (6 bases). CDR1 MGHRA and CDR2 YSYEKL come from the germline V gene. V gave up 3 bases and J gave up 0 bases, with 15 bases separating them. The CDR3 sequence is 17 residues long. The CDR3 is CASSQGPRGNSNQPQHF. The DNA of the CDR3 is TGCGCCAGCAGCCAGGGACCCAGGGGAAATAGCAATCAGCCCCAGCATTTT.

For this clone: Distinct nucleotide sequences in the sample also encode this CDR3. The chain is built from TRBV4-3 and TRBJ1-1; D remains unclear. This CDR3 region has 14 residues. Trimming cost V 0 bases and J 1 base, with 6 bases left between them. CDR1 and CDR2 from the germline V gene are LGHNA and YSLEER. CDR3 sequence (DNA): TGCGCCAGCAGCCAAGATAGCAGGAACACTGAAGCTTTCTTT. Amino acid sequence: CASSQDSRNTEAFF.

J is TRBJ1-5 and V is TRBV15, with D possibly TRBD1 on 6 matching bases. This CDR3 is built from 16 residues. The germline gives CDR1 LNHNV, CDR2 YYDKDF (reference sequence). V was cut by 4 bases and J by 8 bases, with 21 bases left in between. CDR3 nucleotides: TGTGCCACCAGCATGCCTCAGGGGCCCGGCGTGGAGCCCCAGCATTTT. Translation gives CATSMPQGPGVEPQHF. Looking up the rest from reference TRBV15 and TRBJ1-5 gives the full variable domain: DAMVIQNPRYQVTQFGKPVTLSCSQTLNHNVMYWYQQKSSQAPKLLFHYYDKDFNNEADTPDNFQSRRPNTSFCFLDIRSPGLGDTAMYLCATSMPQGPGVEPQHFGDGTRLSIL.

In this sample, this clone turned up once. The chain employs TRBV7-9 and TRBJ1-6; 7 bases line up with TRBD1. The CDR3 is 15 residues long. The J segment lost 6 bases and the V segment lost 6 bases, leaving 8 bases of the junction unmatched. Germline loops: CDR1 SEHNR, CDR2 FQNEAQ (reference sequence). CDR3 protein: CASRARQGLNSPLHF. The CDR3 DNA follows: TGTGCCAGCAGGGCCCGACAGGGACTTAATTCACCCCTCCACTTT. Based on the CDR3 plus reference TRBV7-9 and TRBJ1-6, the full variable domain is DTGVSQNPRHKITKRGQNVTFRCDPISEHNRLYWYRQTLGQGPEFLTYFQNEAQLEKSRLLSDRFSAERPKGSFSTLEIQRTEQGDSAMYLCASRARQGLNSPLHFGNGTRLTVT.

The rearrangement uses TRBV7-2 and TRBJ1-2, with 7 bases matching TRBD1. CDR1 and CDR2 from the germline V gene are SGHTA and FQGNSA. V shed 5 bases, J shed 0 bases, and the junction held 12 bases outside the gene matches. The CDR3 is 17 amino acids. The CDR3 loop is CASSLTGVKGSNYGYTF. CDR3 DNA sequence: TGTGCCAGCAGCCTTACAGGGGTAAAAGGATCTAACTATGGCTACACCTTC.

The chain combines TRBV7-6 with TRBJ2-3; no clear D. The CDR3 length is 13 residues. Trimming pared 5 bases from V and 4 bases from J, leaving 10 bases between. Germline V gene data show CDR1 as SGHVS and CDR2 as FNYEAQ. CDR3 protein: CASSPPGPDTQYF. The DNA for the CDR3 is TGTGCCAGCAGCCCCCCTGGCCCAGATACGCAGTATTTT.